A selection of T cell receptor beta chains follows, all from one sample in a study of Graves' ophthalmopathy and Graves' hyperthyroidism. In TCRdb, the multiplex PCR reads were re-called with MiXCR into one record per CDR3 protein. Of over a million distinct CDR3 sequences in the sample, 35% to 40% were seen once. Source material: peripheral blood or thyroid tissue (not recorded which). The receptors were sampled from an adult man with Graves' hyperthyroidism. CDR3s include the opening cysteine and the closing phenylalanine or tryptophan. D genes are given only for firm matches. Expanded clones get a size class; other rows say once, few or many, or leave the size out.

clone_size	v_call	j_call	d_call	cdr3_aa	cdr3_nt
many	TRBV20-1	TRBJ1-1	TRBD1	CSASDRGTEAFF	TGCAGTGCTAGCGACAGGGGCACTGAAGCTTTCTTT
.	TRBV7-8	TRBJ1-2	.	CAWSVTDYGYTF	TGTGCCTGGAGTGTGACAGACTATGGCTACACCTTC
once	TRBV15	TRBJ1-2	TRBD1	CATSSRAGTGRYGYTF	TGTGCCACCAGCAGCCGCGCCGGGACAGGGCGCTATGGCTACACCTTC
.	TRBV25-1	TRBJ1-2	TRBD1	CASSEGSGGAGYGYTF	TGTGCCAGCAGTGAGGGATCAGGGGGCGCCGGCTATGGCTACACCTTC
few	TRBV2	TRBJ1-1	.	CATQREVSTEAFF	TGTGCCACCCAGCGGGAGGTTAGTACTGAAGCTTTCTTT
many	TRBV2	TRBJ2-5	.	CPSSWGETQYF	TGTCCCAGCTCGTGGGGAGAGACCCAGTACTTC
many	TRBV5-1	TRBJ1-1	.	CASSWPGRAEAFF	TGCGCCAGCAGCTGGCCAGGCCGGGCTGAAGCTTTCTTT
many	TRBV5-1	TRBJ2-7	.	CASSLVGQGALEYF	.
.	TRBV20-1	TRBJ1-5	.	CSARSGGDGEQPQHF	TGCAGTGCTAGATCGGGGGGCGATGGCGAGCAGCCCCAGCATTTT
.	TRBV12-3/TRBV12-4	TRBJ2-2	.	CASSFVGLTGELFF	TGTGCCAGCAGTTTCGTAGGGCTAACCGGGGAGCTGTTTTTT
few	TRBV24-1	TRBJ1-3	.	CATSGGNTIYF	TGTGCCACCAGCGGTGGAAACACCATATATTTT
.	TRBV9	TRBJ1-3	.	CASSPTTPSGNTIYF	TGTGCCAGCAGCCCTACGACCCCGTCTGGAAACACCATATATTTT
many	TRBV10-3	TRBJ1-5	.	CAISESPGPNQPQHF	TGTGCCATCAGTGAGTCCCCCGGGCCGAATCAGCCCCAGCATTTT